The 23 T cell receptor beta chains given below trace back to one sample, sequenced in a study of blood T cell repertoires in COVID-19. The assay was immunoSEQ multiplex PCR, and TCRdb's table has in-frame clones only and misses some. The sample has about 120,000 clones, 79% seen once. The specimen sequenced was peripheral blood. The source of these receptors is a woman older than 75 with acute or convalescent COVID-19.

The chain carries TRBV6-6 and TRBJ1-2; 9 bases map to TRBD1. The V gene end was trimmed by 5 bases and the J gene end by 8 bases; junction bases not matched to a gene: 6. Germline V gene sequence: CDR1 MNHNY, CDR2 SVGAGI (reference sequence). The CDR3 consists of 13 residues. CDR3 loop: CASSTGQGIGYTF. The CDR3 nucleotides are TGTGCCAGCAGTACGGGACAGGGTATCGGCTACACCTTC.

V is TRBV30 and J is TRBJ1-1; weak D call: TRBD1 (6 bases). The CDR3 runs to 13 residues. V gave up 8 bases and J gave up 0 bases, with 13 bases separating them. In germline, CDR1 is GTSNPN, CDR2 SVGIG (reference sequence). The CDR3 reads CARTGPVNTEAFF. Written as DNA, the CDR3 is TGTGCCCGAACAGGGCCGGTGAACACTGAAGCTTTCTTT.

This clone was seen just once. As DNA, the CDR3 is TGTGCCACCGCTAACAGAGATACGCAGTATTTT. Translated, it gives CATANRDTQYF. This chain links TRBV15 with TRBJ2-3, with D unresolved. CDR1 is LNHNV, CDR2 YYDKDF, per germline (reference sequence). This CDR3 is built from 11 residues. V dropped 8 bases and J dropped 5 bases, with 8 bases sitting between them.

V is TRBV6-2 or TRBV6-3 and J is TRBJ2-1, with 8 bases fitting TRBD2. The CDR3 totals 15 residues. CDR1 and CDR2 (germline): MNHEY, SVGEGT. After removal of 0 bases from V and 6 bases from J, the junction contained 4 bases not matched to a gene. The CDR3 nucleotides read TGTGCCAGCAGTTACTCGCTAGCGGGCCTCAATGAGCAGTTCTTC. This codes for CASSYSLAGLNEQFF.

This clone was found a few times. V and J are TRBV18 and TRBJ2-3; the match to TRBD2 covers 13 bases. CDR1 KGHSH and CDR2 LQKENI come from the germline V gene. After removal of 2 bases from V and 0 bases from J, the junction contained 2 bases not matched to a gene. This CDR3 spans 17 amino acids. The CDR3 loop is CASSPLLAGGSTDTQYF. The CDR3 coding sequence is TGTGCCAGCTCACCATTACTAGCGGGGGGGAGCACAGATACGCAGTATTTT.

J is TRBJ2-3 and V is TRBV5-8, with TRBD1 matching 7 bases. The V segment lost 4 bases and the J segment 2 bases; nucleotides outside the gene matches: 13. The CDR3 has 17 amino acids. Germline V gene sequence: CDR1 SGHTS, CDR2 YDEGEE. This CDR3 is CASSLTQGVGFTDTQYF. CDR3 sequence (DNA): TGTGCCAGCAGCCTTACCCAGGGGGTCGGTTTCACAGATACGCAGTATTTT. Complete variable domain (other parts from reference TRBV5-8 and TRBJ2-3): EAGVTQSPTHLIKTRGQQATLRCSPISGHTSVYWYQQALGLGLQFLLWYDEGEERNRGNFPPRFSGRQFPNYSSELNVNALELEDSALYLCASSLTQGVGFTDTQYFGPGTRLTVL.

The chain uses TRBV9 and TRBJ2-1; D is undetermined. CDR1 and CDR2 from the germline V gene are SGDLS and YYNGEE. CDR3 length: 14 residues. Trimming stripped 0 bases from V and 10 bases from J, with 14 bases between. This CDR3 is CASSVASRTSEQFF. The CDR3 nucleotides read TGTGCCAGCAGCGTAGCTAGTAGAACCTCCGAGCAGTTCTTC. Supplemented by reference TRBV9 and TRBJ2-1, the full variable domain reads DSGVTQTPKHLITATGQRVTLRCSPRSGDLSVYWYQQSLDQGLQFLIQYYNGEERAKGNILERFSAQQFPDLHSELNLSSLELGDSALYFCASSVASRTSEQFFGPGTRLTVL.

V and J are TRBV19 and TRBJ1-1; no reliable D call. Between the trimmed V and J ends, which lost 6 bases and 1 base, there was a span of 12 bases. This CDR3 is 14 amino acids long. Germline CDR1 and CDR2: LNHDA and SQIVND (reference sequence). This CDR3 is CASRGDTPNTEAFF. As DNA, the CDR3 is TGTGCCAGTAGGGGTGACACCCCGAACACTGAAGCTTTCTTT. Full variable domain (remainder filled in from reference TRBV19 and TRBJ1-1): DGGITQSPKYLFRKEGQNVTLSCEQNLNHDAMYWYRQDPGQGLRLIYYSQIVNDFQKGDIAEGYSVSREKKESFPLTVTSAQKNPTAFYLCASRGDTPNTEAFFGQGTRLTVV.

This clone was seen just once. V and J are TRBV6-5 and TRBJ1-2; 7 bases agree with TRBD1. The CDR3 has 15 amino acids. V trimming: 3 bases; J trimming: 2 bases; junction bases outside the gene matches: 6. From germline, CDR1 is MNHEY and CDR2 SVGAGI. CDR3 coding DNA: TGTGCCAGCAGTTATACTGCAGGGGGGAACTATGGCTACACCTTC. Translating it yields CASSYTAGGNYGYTF.

The chain joins TRBV9 to TRBJ2-1, with D perhaps matching TRBD1 (6 bases). The CDR3 spans 17 residues. With 1 base removed from V and 0 bases from J, the gap between germline ends came to 14 bases. CDR1 and CDR2 from the germline V gene are SGDLS and YYNGEE. In DNA form, the CDR3 reads TGTGCCAGCAGCGTAATTGGGGGCCCGGTCTCCTACAATGAGCAGTTCTTC. Protein: CASSVIGGPVSYNEQFF. Supplemented by reference TRBV9 and TRBJ2-1, the full variable domain reads DSGVTQTPKHLITATGQRVTLRCSPRSGDLSVYWYQQSLDQGLQFLIQYYNGEERAKGNILERFSAQQFPDLHSELNLSSLELGDSALYFCASSVIGGPVSYNEQFFGPGTRLTVL.

The V and J genes are TRBV19 and TRBJ2-3, with TRBD1 matching over 7 bases. After removal of 7 bases from V and 1 base from J, the junction contained 2 bases not matched to a gene. The CDR3 runs to 13 residues. Germline CDR1 LNHDA, CDR2 SQIVND (reference sequence). The CDR3 is CASKDRRTDTQYF. CDR3 coding DNA: TGTGCCAGTAAGGACAGGCGCACAGATACGCAGTATTTT.

A remark on this clone: The same CDR3 also results from other DNA sequences found in this sample. The chain joins TRBV18 to TRBJ1-2; 10 nucleotides align to TRBD1. The V segment lost 3 bases and the J segment 8 bases; nucleotides outside the gene matches: 3. This CDR3 is 13 amino acids long. From germline, CDR1 is KGHSH and CDR2 LQKENI. The CDR3 sequence: CASSPETGGGYTF. The CDR3 DNA sequence: TGTGCCAGCTCACCCGAGACAGGGGGCGGCTACACCTTC.

This chain connects TRBV6-2 or TRBV6-3 to TRBJ2-2, with 8 nucleotides matching TRBD2. CDR3 size: 14 residues. The trim removed 5 bases at V and 9 bases at J, leaving 8 bases unmatched. Germline V lookup: CDR1 MNHEY, CDR2 SVGEGT. The CDR3 nucleotides read TGTGCCAGCAGTCCGGGACTAGATTTCCGGGAGCTGTTTTTT. This translates into CASSPGLDFRELFF.

V is TRBV10-3 and J is TRBJ1-4, with no clear D. Germline CDR1 reads ENHRY; CDR2 reads SYGVKD. Trimming stripped 3 bases from V and 7 bases from J, with 9 bases between. The CDR3 is 13 residues long. The CDR3 reads CAISDRGGEKLFF. The CDR3 DNA reads as TGTGCCATCAGTGACCGGGGTGGTGAAAAACTGTTTTTT.

The chain has TRBV9 and TRBJ2-7, with TRBD1 as a possible D gene (5 bases). Deletions cut 9 bases from V and 5 bases from J, with 27 bases between. CDR3 length: 16 amino acids. Germline V gives CDR1 SGDLS, CDR2 YYNGEE. This chain's CDR3 is CAKREIRTGLIDEQYF. The CDR3 DNA reads TGTGCCAAACGAGAAATAAGAACAGGTCTCATAGACGAGCAGTACTTC.

The chain links TRBV4-1 to TRBJ1-4; D not resolved. This CDR3 region has 17 residues. Germline-derived CDR1 and CDR2 are MGHRA and YSYEKL. Trimming cost V 6 bases and J 0 bases, with 17 bases left between them. The chain's CDR3 is CASRAEVGRPTNEKLFF. The CDR3 DNA is TGCGCCAGCAGAGCGGAAGTTGGCCGGCCAACTAATGAAAAACTGTTTTTT.

This clone showed up just once. V is TRBV28 and J is TRBJ1-1; D remains ambiguous. V lost 1 base and J 6 bases, leaving 12 bases between the germline ends. This CDR3 region has 14 residues. Germline loops: CDR1 MDHEN, CDR2 SYDVKM. The CDR3 loop reads CASSLYGNRAEAFF. Written as DNA, the CDR3 is TGTGCCAGCAGTTTATACGGGAATCGCGCTGAAGCTTTCTTT.

This chain links TRBV19 with TRBJ1-1; 9 bases line up with TRBD1. Germline trimming cut 6 bases from V and 1 base from J; bases unmatched to any gene: 6. The CDR3 covers 15 residues. Germline CDR1 and CDR2: LNHDA and SQIVND (reference sequence). The CDR3 spells CASRRGQGENTEAFF. As DNA, the CDR3 is TGTGCCAGTAGGAGGGGACAGGGTGAGAACACTGAAGCTTTCTTT.

The chain couples TRBV28 to TRBJ1-5; D gene ambiguous. The germline CDR1 and CDR2 sequences are MDHEN and SYDVKM. The CDR3 runs 15 residues. The germline V and J ends were trimmed by 3 bases and 3 bases, with 12 bases remaining between them. This CDR3 reads CASSFSPLPNQPQHF. Written as DNA, the CDR3 is TGTGCCAGCAGTTTTTCTCCGCTACCCAATCAGCCCCAGCATTTT.

This clone was recorded a few times. The chain recombines TRBV7-2 with TRBJ1-4, with D unclear. Trimming took 5 bases from V and 8 from J, leaving 12 bases between them. CDR1 is SGHTA, CDR2 FQGNSA, per germline. The CDR3 has 13 residues. The CDR3 sequence is CASSPTRAEKLFF. CDR3 DNA sequence: TGTGCCAGCAGCCCAACGAGGGCCGAAAAACTGTTTTTT. The full variable domain, with the rest looked up from reference TRBV7-2 and TRBJ1-4, is GAGVSQSPSNKVTEKGKDVELRCDPISGHTALYWYRQSLGQGLEFLIYFQGNSAPDKSGLPSDRFSAERTGGSVSTLTIQRTQQEDSAVYLCASSPTRAEKLFFGSGTQLSVL.

The chain uses TRBV2 and TRBJ2-5; 11 nucleotides agree with TRBD2. The germline V gene encodes CDR1 SNHLY and CDR2 FYNNEI. Unmatched junction bases numbered 6, after V lost 6 bases and J lost 0 bases. This CDR3 contains 16 residues. The CDR3 reads CASSLGTSGYQETQYF. CDR3 in DNA: TGTGCCAGCAGCCTCGGGACTAGCGGATACCAAGAGACCCAGTACTTC.

V and J are TRBV6-2 or TRBV6-3 and TRBJ2-7; weak D call: TRBD1 (6 bases). The CDR3 loop spans 15 amino acids. CDR1 MNHEY and CDR2 SVGEGT come from the germline V gene. The V end was cut by 6 bases, the J end by 2 bases, with 17 bases between. The CDR3 bases are TGTGCCAGCAGCCCATCGGGACAAGTCCCCTACGAGCAGTACTTC. Encoded protein: CASSPSGQVPYEQYF.

V is TRBV18 and J is TRBJ1-1; D is unresolved. The CDR3 is made up of 13 amino acids. Germline assignment: CDR1 KGHSH and CDR2 LQKENI. V gave up 4 bases and J gave up 0 bases, with 6 bases separating them. The CDR3: CASSRLLNTEAFF. CDR3 nucleotides: TGTGCCAGCTCACGACTGTTGAACACTGAAGCTTTCTTT.